These 3 T cell receptor beta chains were all obtained from the same sample, sequenced in a study of regulatory T cells in long-lasting Graves disease. Regarding time point: newly diagnosed GD, antithyroid drugs for less than 3 months. PBMCs provided the RNA from which the TCR library was made. Sequencing libraries for TCR beta were prepared with iRepertoire HTBI primers and Arm-PCR of CDR3 regions. TCRdb re-derived calls from the multiplex PCR reads in MiXCR, one entry per CDR3 protein. Here the sample spans 350,000 to 500,000 distinct CDR3 sequences, 15% to 20% being singletons. These same records also appear under a second study, on T cells in Graves' hyperthyroidism and ophthalmopathy.

This sample comprised peripheral blood mononuclear cells (PBMCs), obtained at new diagnosis, from a patient treated with antithyroid drugs. The receptors shown here come from a woman aged 30 to 39 with Graves disease.

This clonotype occurred many times. V gene TRBV11-2 combines with J gene TRBJ2-5; D assignment may be TRBD1 or TRBD2 (5 bases each). The CDR3 contains 16 residues. V was cut by 6 bases and J by 1 base, with 18 bases left in between. CDR1 and CDR2 (germline): SGHAT, FQNNGV. Here the CDR3 DNA reads TGTGCCAGCAGAATTATAGGCCATGGGGGCCAAGAGACCCAGTACTTC. Its protein is CASRIIGHGGQETQYF.

DNA for the CDR3: TGCAGTGGGATAGACTATGGCTACACCTTC. This codes for CSGIDYGYTF. The chain recombines TRBV20-1 with TRBJ1-2; D remains unclear. CDR1 and CDR2 (germline): DFQATT, SNEGSKA (reference sequence). Trimming shortened V by 7 bases and J by 3 bases, and 6 bases separated the two germline ends. There are 10 residues in the CDR3.

Notes on this clonotype: Since a far larger clone is one base different, this is likely a read error. The V and J genes are TRBV3-1 and TRBJ2-3; no definite D call. Near its end, the DNA agrees better with TRBJ2-1, so the J call may be wrong. The CDR3 totals 11 residues. Germline V gene data show CDR1 as LGHDT and CDR2 as YNNKEL (reference sequence). Here the CDR3 DNA reads TGTGCCAGCAGCCACCCTAGTGAGCAGTTCTTC. Protein product: CASSHPSEQFF.